Sequencing of this T cell receptor (beta chain) was carried out in a study of cytomegalovirus exposure and HLA in healthy donors. Study-wide results and limits: Cytomegalovirus status was reportedly diagnosed by the classifier with high sensitivity and specificity.

In the PCR, 60 Vbeta and 13 Jbeta primers were used. Clones were sequenced by immunoSEQ multiplex PCR, and TCRdb holds only the in-frame ones, with some missing. The data show about 59,000 clones, less than 85% seen once. V lost 8 bases to trimming and J lost 5 bases; unmatched junction nucleotides: 2. Looked up from germline, CDR1 is SGHAT and CDR2 is FQNNGV. This CDR3 is built from 13 residues. Although they were nominally healthy when sampled, donors likely had unrecorded immune exposures. On this clone: Its antigen remains unknown.

The sample consisted of PBMCs. This TCR came from a man between 25 and 39 years old in good health and CMV-seropositive. This sequence joins TRBV11-2 and TRBJ1-6, with 8 bases identical to TRBD1. The CDR3 spells CASRQGNNSPLHF. CDR3 DNA: TGTGCCAGCCGACAGGGGAATAATTCACCCCTCCACTTT.